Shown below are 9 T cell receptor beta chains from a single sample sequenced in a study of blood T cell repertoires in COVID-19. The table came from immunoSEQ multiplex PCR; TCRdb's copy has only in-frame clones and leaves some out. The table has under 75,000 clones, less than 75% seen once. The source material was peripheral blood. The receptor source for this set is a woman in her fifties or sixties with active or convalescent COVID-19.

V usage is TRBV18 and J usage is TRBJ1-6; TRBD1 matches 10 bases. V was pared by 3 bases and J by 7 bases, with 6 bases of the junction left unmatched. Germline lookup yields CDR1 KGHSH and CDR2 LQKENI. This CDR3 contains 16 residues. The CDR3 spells CASSPGQGIDNSPLHF. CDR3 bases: TGTGCCAGCTCACCGGGACAGGGGATAGACAATTCACCCCTCCACTTT.

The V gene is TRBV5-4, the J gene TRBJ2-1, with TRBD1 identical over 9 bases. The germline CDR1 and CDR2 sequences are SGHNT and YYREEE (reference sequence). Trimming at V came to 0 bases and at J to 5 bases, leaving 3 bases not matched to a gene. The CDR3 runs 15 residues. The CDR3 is CASSLDRGLHNEQFF. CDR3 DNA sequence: TGTGCCAGCAGCTTGGACAGGGGGCTCCACAATGAGCAGTTCTTC.

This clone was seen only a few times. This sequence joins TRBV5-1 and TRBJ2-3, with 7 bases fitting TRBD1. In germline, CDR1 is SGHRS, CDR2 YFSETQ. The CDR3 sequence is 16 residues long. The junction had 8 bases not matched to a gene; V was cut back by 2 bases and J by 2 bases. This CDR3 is CASSLPGTETTDTQYF. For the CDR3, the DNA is TGCGCCAGCAGCTTACCCGGGACAGAGACCACAGATACGCAGTATTTT.

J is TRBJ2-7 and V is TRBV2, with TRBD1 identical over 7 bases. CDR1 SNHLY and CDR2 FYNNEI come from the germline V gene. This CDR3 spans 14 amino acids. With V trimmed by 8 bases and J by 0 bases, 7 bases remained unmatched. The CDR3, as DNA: TGTGCCAGCCGGACAGGCCAGGGCTCCTACGAGCAGTACTTC. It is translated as CASRTGQGSYEQYF.

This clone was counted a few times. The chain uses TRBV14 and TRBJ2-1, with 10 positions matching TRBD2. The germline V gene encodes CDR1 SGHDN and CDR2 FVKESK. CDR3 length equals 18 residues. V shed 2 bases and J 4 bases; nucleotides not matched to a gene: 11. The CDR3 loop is CASSQSVRTSGPYNEQFF. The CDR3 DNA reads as TGTGCCAGCAGCCAATCTGTTAGGACTAGCGGACCTTACAATGAGCAGTTCTTC.

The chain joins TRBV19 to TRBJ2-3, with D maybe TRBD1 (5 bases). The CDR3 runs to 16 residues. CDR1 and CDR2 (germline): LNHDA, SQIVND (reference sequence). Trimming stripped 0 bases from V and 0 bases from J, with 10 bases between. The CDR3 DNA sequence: TGTGCCAGTAGTATAGACCCCGACAGTAGCACAGATACGCAGTATTTT. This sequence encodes CASSIDPDSSTDTQYF.

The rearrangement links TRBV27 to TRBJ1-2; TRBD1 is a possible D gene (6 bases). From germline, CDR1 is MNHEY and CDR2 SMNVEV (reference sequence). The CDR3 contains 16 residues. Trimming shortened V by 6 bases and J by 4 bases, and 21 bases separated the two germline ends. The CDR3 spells CASSHGVGQGPYGYTF. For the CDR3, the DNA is TGTGCCAGCAGCCATGGCGTGGGACAAGGGCCCTATGGCTACACCTTC.

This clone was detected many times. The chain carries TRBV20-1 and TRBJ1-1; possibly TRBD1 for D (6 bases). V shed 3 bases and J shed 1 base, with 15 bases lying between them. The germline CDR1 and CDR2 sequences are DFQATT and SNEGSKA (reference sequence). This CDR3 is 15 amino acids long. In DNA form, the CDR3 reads TGCAGTGCTAGTAATCGGGGCAGGGGGAACACTGAAGCTTTCTTT. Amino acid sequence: CSASNRGRGNTEAFF.

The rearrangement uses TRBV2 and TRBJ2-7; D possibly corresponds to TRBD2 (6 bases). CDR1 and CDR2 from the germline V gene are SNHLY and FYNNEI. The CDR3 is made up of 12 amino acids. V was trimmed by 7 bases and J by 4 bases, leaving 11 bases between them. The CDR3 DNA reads TGTGCCAGCAACTACCGGGGGTACGAGCAGTACTTC. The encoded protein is CASNYRGYEQYF.